The sequence of this T cell receptor beta chain was determined in a study of cytomegalovirus exposure and HLA in healthy donors. Whole-study findings and limits: Judged likely to be a sequencing artifact was a cluster of highly shared sequence variants.

This clone counts as medium-sized by frequency. Its antigen is not known. Trimming stripped 3 bases from V and 4 bases from J, with 13 bases between. CDR1 is MNHEY and CDR2 is SVGAGI in the germline V gene. This CDR3 spans 14 amino acids. PCR employed 60 Vbeta and 13 Jbeta primers. Clones were read by immunoSEQ multiplex PCR, and TCRdb kept only the in-frame ones, dropping some. This sample carries some 48,000 clones, with under 2.5% going to the ten biggest clones. The chain carries TRBV6-5 and TRBJ2-7; a possible D gene is TRBD1 (6 bases). Sequencing input: PBMCs. This TCR was recovered from a woman between 40 and 55 years old in good health and CMV-seronegative. The CDR3 sequence: CASSYTGPGYEQYF. CDR3 DNA: TGTGCCAGCAGTTATACAGGGCCGGGATACGAGCAGTACTTC.